Listed below are T cell receptor beta chains from one sample, sequenced in a study of shared clonotypes between healthy human individuals. Produced via immunoSEQ multiplex PCR; TCRdb's table is partial and in-frame only. The table records almost 700,000 clones, 92% of them present only once. The sequenced material came from naive CD8+ T cells sorted from blood. Source of these receptors: a man under 40 in good health. Each CDR3 is given with its conserved first and last residue. The D gene is left open where the match is weak. The size field is filled for only some rows; it gives once, few, many or a size class.

TGCGCCAGCAGATTGATGGGCCCCAACACTGAAGCTTTCTTT,CASRLMGPNTEAFF,TRBV5-1,-,-,TRBJ1-1
TGTGCCAGCAGACGCGGGACTAGCGGACACAATGAGCAGTTCTTC,CASRRGTSGHNEQFF,TRBV27,TRBD2,-,TRBJ2-1
TGTGCCAGCAGCGTAGAGGCGAGACTAGCGGGAATCTACAATGAGCAGTTCTTC,CASSVEARLAGIYNEQFF,TRBV9,TRBD2,-,TRBJ2-1
TGTGCCAGCAGCTTAAATGGAGCTGGGGTAGAGACCCAGTACTTC,CASSLNGAGVETQYF,TRBV5-6,-,-,TRBJ2-5
TGTGCCAGCAGCTTAGAAGGCTCGGCCCCGGACAATGAGCAGTTCTTC,CASSLEGSAPDNEQFF,TRBV13,-,-,TRBJ2-1
TGTGCCAGCAGCCCATTAGCGGGAGGGCCGGAAGAGGAGCAGTTCTTC,CASSPLAGGPEEEQFF,TRBV7-2,TRBD2,-,TRBJ2-1
TGTGCCAGCAGTCCTAACCCACTGGCCGGGGAGCAGTACTTC,CASSPNPLAGEQYF,TRBV5-6,-,-,TRBJ2-7
TGTGCCAGCAGTACGCGCGGGGGGACCGGGTCGAGGGAGACCCAGTACTTC,CASSTRGGTGSRETQYF,TRBV11-2,TRBD2,-,TRBJ2-5
TGTGCCAGCAGGCGGGGGTACAATGAGCAGTTCTTC,CASRRGYNEQFF,TRBV27,TRBD2,-,TRBJ2-1
TGCAGCGTCCTAGCGGACCAAACCTACGAGCAGTACTTC,CSVLADQTYEQYF,TRBV29-1,TRBD2,-,TRBJ2-7
TGTGCCAGCAGCCCCGACAGAGGCTATGGCTACACCTTC,CASSPDRGYGYTF,TRBV14,-,once,TRBJ1-2
TGTGCCAGCGACGACGAGCGGAATGAGCAGTTCTTC,CASDDERNEQFF,TRBV7-9,-,-,TRBJ2-1
TGCAGCGTTTTATTGGCAGGCTTCAATGAGCAGTTCTTC,CSVLLAGFNEQFF,TRBV29-1,-,-,TRBJ2-1
TGTGCCAGCAGTTCCACAGGGGACACTGAAGCTTTCTTT,CASSSTGDTEAFF,TRBV6-6,TRBD1,-,TRBJ1-1
TGCAGCGCCGAAAGGCGGGAGAACACCGGGGAGCTGTTTTTT,CSAERRENTGELFF,TRBV29-1,-,once,TRBJ2-2
TGTGCCACAGGGCCGGAGAACGGTTACAATGAGCAGTTCTTC,CATGPENGYNEQFF,TRBV27,-,-,TRBJ2-1
TGTGCCAGCAGTTTGGGGGCTGGGGCCCAGTACTTC,CASSLGAGAQYF,TRBV27,-,-,TRBJ2-5
TGCGCCAGCAAATCCGGGACTAGTCTGTTCTTC,CASKSGTSLFF,TRBV10-1,TRBD2,-,TRBJ2-1
TGTGCCACCCATCAGTTGGGGGAGAAGGACAATGAGCAGTTCTTC,CATHQLGEKDNEQFF,TRBV15,-,-,TRBJ2-1